These T cell receptor beta chains were read from a single sample in a study of T cell responses to AZD1222 COVID-19 vaccine. Assay: immunoSEQ multiplex PCR; the TCRdb copy retains only in-frame clones and omits some. The sample lists about 160,000 clones; 91% were seen once. The material sequenced was peripheral blood, taken on day 0 of AZD1222 vaccination. The receptors stem from an adult in good health. CDR3s include the opening cysteine and the closing phenylalanine or tryptophan. Each record gives: clone size, J gene, V gene, D gene, CDR3 protein, CDR3 DNA. A D gene is named only where the DNA matches it firmly. Not all rows give a size; the values are once, few, many and, for expanded clones, a class.

- | TRBJ2-2 | TRBV28 | - | CASTQGGATGELFF | TGTGCCAGCACCCAAGGGGGTGCCACCGGGGAGCTGTTTTTT
- | TRBJ1-6 | TRBV4-1 | TRBD1 | CASSLWGIRQGNSPLHF | TGCGCCAGCAGCCTGTGGGGGATCCGACAGGGTAATTCACCCCTCCACTTT
- | TRBJ1-1 | TRBV7-9 | - | CASSPPGQNTEAFF | TGTGCCAGCAGCCCCCCTGGGCAGAACACTGAAGCTTTCTTT
- | TRBJ1-2 | TRBV5-1 | TRBD1 | CASSPTGGSYGYTF | TGCGCCAGCAGCCCGACAGGGGGCAGCTATGGCTACACCTTC
- | TRBJ2-7 | TRBV9 | - | CASSAPGERQYF | TGTGCCAGCAGCGCGCCAGGGGAGAGGCAGTACTTC
- | TRBJ2-5 | TRBV28 | - | CASSLPGQKETQYF | TGTGCCAGCAGTTTACCGGGACAAAAAGAGACCCAGTACTTC
- | TRBJ1-2 | TRBV5-4 | - | CASSLPGLDGYTF | TGTGCCAGCAGCTTGCCAGGGCTAGATGGCTACACCTTC
- | TRBJ2-7 | TRBV6-5 | - | CASNFQLGTKYEQYF | TGTGCCAGCAATTTCCAGCTCGGAACAAAGTACGAGCAGTACTTC
- | TRBJ2-3 | TRBV7-3 | - | CASSPTRGTDTQYF | TGTGCCAGCAGCCCAACGAGGGGGACAGATACGCAGTATTTT
- | TRBJ1-5 | TRBV5-1 | - | CASSLDRDQPQHF | TGCGCCAGCAGCTTGGACCGAGATCAGCCCCAGCATTTT
- | TRBJ2-6 | TRBV7-8 | - | CASSPKGLSRQRSGANVLTF | TGTGCCAGCAGCCCCAAAGGGTTATCGCGGCAGAGATCTGGGGCCAACGTCCTGACTTTC
- | TRBJ2-7 | TRBV5-5 | TRBD2 | CASSTPGGGTKRPYEQYF | TGTGCCAGCAGCACCCCGGGAGGGGGGACGAAGAGACCCTACGAGCAGTACTTC
- | TRBJ2-2 | TRBV3-1/TRBV3-2 | - | CASSLKGGGNTGELFF | TGTGCCAGCAGCCTTAAGGGAGGGGGAAACACCGGGGAGCTGTTTTTT
- | TRBJ2-2 | TRBV25-1 | TRBD2 | CASSELAGVTGELFF | TGTGCCAGCAGTGAACTAGCGGGGGTCACCGGGGAGCTGTTTTTT
- | TRBJ2-7 | TRBV27 | - | CASSRDGSYEQYF | TGTGCCAGCAGCCGGGACGGCTCCTACGAGCAGTACTTC
few | TRBJ1-2 | TRBV11-3 | - | CASSLGGRHYGYTF | TGTGCCAGCAGCTTAGGGGGACGGCACTATGGCTACACCTTC
- | TRBJ2-7 | TRBV19 | TRBD1 | CASGQGVREQYF | TGTGCCAGTGGCCAGGGGGTTCGCGAGCAGTACTTC
once | TRBJ2-1 | TRBV2 | TRBD2 | CASSQTSGGDYNEQFF | TGTGCCAGCAGTCAAACTAGCGGGGGGGACTACAATGAGCAGTTCTTC
- | TRBJ2-7 | TRBV5-4 | - | CASSVENYEQYF | TGTGCCAGCAGCGTGGAAAATTACGAGCAGTACTTC
- | TRBJ1-1 | TRBV20-1 | - | CSARDKWIAFF | TGCAGTGCTAGGGACAAATGGATCGCTTTCTTT
- | TRBJ1-1 | TRBV7-2 | - | CASSLLGGSNTEAFF | TGTGCCAGCAGCTTATTAGGTGGGTCGAACACTGAAGCTTTCTTT
- | TRBJ2-5 | TRBV11-2 | TRBD1 | CASSLWDSQETQYF | TGTGCCAGCAGCTTATGGGACAGCCAAGAGACCCAGTACTTC
few | TRBJ1-1 | TRBV11-2 | - | CASSLKPTTETEAFF | TGTGCCAGCAGCCTGAAACCTACAACGGAGACTGAAGCTTTCTTT
- | TRBJ2-3 | TRBV9 | - | CASSVEGLDTGTQYF | TGTGCCAGCAGCGTAGAAGGACTTGACACCGGTACGCAGTATTTT
- | TRBJ2-1 | TRBV9 | - | CASSAYREDEQFF | TGTGCCAGCAGCGCCTACAGGGAAGATGAGCAGTTCTTC
- | TRBJ1-1 | TRBV30 | - | CAWSQGTEAFF | TGTGCCTGGAGCCAGGGGACTGAAGCTTTCTTT
- | TRBJ1-1 | TRBV29-1 | - | CSAKSGANTEAFF | TGCAGCGCGAAATCAGGGGCTAACACTGAAGCTTTCTTT
- | TRBJ2-2 | TRBV7-3 | TRBD2 | CASSLSAGVTGELFF | TGTGCCAGCAGCTTATCAGCGGGAGTCACCGGGGAGCTGTTTTTT
few | TRBJ1-6 | TRBV14 | - | CASSRTVGNSPLHF | TGTGCCAGCAGCCGGACCGTGGGGAATTCACCCCTCCACTTT
- | TRBJ1-1 | TRBV12-5 | - | CASGLVLFPQGAANTEAFF | TGTGCTAGTGGTTTGGTACTATTTCCCCAGGGAGCAGCGAACACTGAAGCTTTCTTT
- | TRBJ2-7 | TRBV23-1 | - | CASSQPGQGRTSCRRDEQYF | TGCGCCAGCAGTCAACCTGGACAGGGAAGGACTAGCTGCCGAAGGGACGAGCAGTACTTC
- | TRBJ2-7 | TRBV5-6 | TRBD1 | CASSFFSGTGGYEQYF | TGTGCCAGCAGCTTTTTCTCGGGGACAGGGGGGTACGAGCAGTACTTC
- | TRBJ2-7 | TRBV6-5 | TRBD1 | CATNRGSESEQYF | TGTGCCACAAACAGGGGAAGTGAATCCGAGCAGTACTTC
- | TRBJ2-7 | TRBV15 | - | CATSGAGVISYEQYF | TGTGCCACCAGCGGTGCCGGGGTAATCTCCTACGAGCAGTACTTC
- | TRBJ1-1 | TRBV10-1 | - | CASSGGFSGRTEAFF | TGCGCCAGCAGTGGGGGGTTTTCGGGTCGGACTGAAGCTTTCTTT
- | TRBJ2-1 | TRBV18 | TRBD2 | CASSPGTSGGYTDEQFF | TGTGCCAGCTCGCCTGGGACTAGCGGGGGGTATACAGATGAGCAGTTCTTC
- | TRBJ1-5 | TRBV7-3 | - | CASSQTPGYNQPQHF | TGTGCCAGCAGCCAAACCCCAGGGTATAATCAGCCCCAGCATTTT
- | TRBJ1-4 | TRBV4-1 | - | CASSPVRASEKLFF | TGCGCCAGCAGCCCAGTCAGGGCGAGCGAAAAACTGTTTTTT
- | TRBJ1-2 | TRBV28 | - | CASSLLASGGGYTF | TGTGCCAGCAGTTTACTGGCGAGCGGCGGTGGCTACACCTTC
- | TRBJ2-2 | TRBV4-3 | - | CASSQDGVSYTGELFF | TGCGCCAGCAGCCAAGATGGGGTCAGTTACACCGGGGAGCTGTTTTTT
- | TRBJ2-2 | TRBV5-6 | TRBD1 | CASSSGTGGNTGELFF | TGTGCCAGCAGCTCTGGGACAGGGGGCAACACCGGGGAGCTGTTTTTT
- | TRBJ2-2 | TRBV6-6 | - | CASSYYSQTGELFF | TGTGCCAGCAGTTACTACAGTCAGACCGGGGAGCTGTTTTTT
- | TRBJ1-1 | TRBV19 | - | CATPSETGVGMFF | TGTGCCACACCATCTGAGACAGGCGTCGGTATGTTCTTT
- | TRBJ2-3 | TRBV19 | - | CASSIGGYPDTQYF | TGTGCCAGTAGTATAGGAGGGTATCCAGATACGCAGTATTTT
- | TRBJ2-1 | TRBV3-1/TRBV3-2 | TRBD1 | CASSNRQGGGLSEQFF | TGTGCCAGCAGCAACCGACAGGGTGGAGGTCTTAGTGAGCAGTTCTTC
once | TRBJ1-5 | TRBV19 | TRBD1 | CASSSTGDQPQHF | TGTGCCAGTAGCTCCACAGGGGATCAGCCCCAGCATTTT
- | TRBJ1-2 | TRBV6-5 | TRBD1 | CASNPVGGSYGYTF | TGTGCCAGCAACCCGGTAGGGGGCAGCTATGGCTACACCTTC
- | TRBJ2-1 | TRBV5-3 | TRBD2 | CARSEVYSGPYNEQFF | TGTGCCAGAAGCGAAGTCTATAGCGGGCCCTACAATGAGCAGTTCTTC
few | TRBJ2-2 | TRBV6-2/TRBV6-3 | TRBD1 | CASSAARGHAGELFF | TGTGCCAGCAGTGCAGCCAGGGGGCACGCCGGGGAGCTGTTTTTT
- | TRBJ1-6 | TRBV2 | - | CASLSRGGSPLHF | TGTGCCAGCCTTTCTAGGGGAGGCTCACCCCTCCACTTT
- | TRBJ2-7 | TRBV28 | - | CASSFSSGEREQYF | TGTGCCAGCAGTTTTAGTTCCGGCGAGAGGGAGCAGTACTTC
- | TRBJ2-3 | TRBV2 | - | CASRGTDTQYF | TGTGCCAGCAGGGGCACAGATACGCAGTATTTT
- | TRBJ2-1 | TRBV19 | TRBD2 | CASTPGTSGINEQFF | TGTGCCAGTACCCCTGGGACTAGCGGGATAAATGAGCAGTTCTTC
few | TRBJ2-1 | TRBV5-8 | - | CASSLRGSYNEQFF | TGTGCCAGCAGCTTACGGGGCTCCTACAATGAGCAGTTCTTC
- | TRBJ1-4 | TRBV6-5 | TRBD1 | CASRRTGTNEKLFF | TGTGCCAGCAGAAGGACAGGGACTAATGAAAAACTGTTTTTT
- | TRBJ1-2 | TRBV30 | TRBD1 | CAWGQGYYGYTF | TGTGCCTGGGGACAGGGATACTATGGCTACACCTTC
- | TRBJ1-1 | TRBV19 | TRBD1 | CASTNTGRDRVRTEAFF | TGTGCCAGTACCAATACGGGCAGGGACAGGGTGAGAACTGAAGCTTTCTTT
- | TRBJ1-3 | TRBV14 | - | CASSQRGIGNTIYF | TGTGCCAGCAGCCAGCGAGGTATTGGAAACACCATATATTTT
once | TRBJ2-7 | TRBV5-1 | TRBD2 | CASSQGRPLGGLSYEQYF | TGCGCCAGCAGCCAGGGTCGGCCCCTGGGGGGGTTATCCTACGAGCAGTACTTC